Listed here is a single TCR beta chain. The specificity of this receptor is unknown. No much larger clone is present one base from it, and per-base qualities are unavailable. The entry originates in a study of technical replicates of blood from a handful of donors (dated by TCRdb to the late 2010s). Library preparation employed the immunoSEQ multiplex PCR assay. Not all clones reach the TCRdb copy of this immuneACCESS table, which keeps in-frame sequences only. Checked studies attribute under half of the gap to unresolved V genes and leave the rest unexplained. The sample records fewer than 90,000 clones, around 94% of which are singletons. Jointly, the top ten make up approximately 0.25% of the sample. The receptor's source is a human donor in good health. Sequenced input: T cells isolated from PBMCs.

At the DNA level, the sequence is TGTGCCTGGAGCGAGTGGGCAGGGGGGGAGACCCAGTACTTC. Translated, it gives CAWSEWAGGETQYF. The sequence links TRBV30 to TRBJ2-5, with TRBD1 tentatively as D gene (7 bases match). CDR3 length: 14 amino acids, cysteine to phenylalanine. The DNA shown is the 42-base CDR3, in frame from base 1. Based on the germline V gene (reference sequence), the CDR1 and CDR2 sequences are GTSNPN and SVGIG. Trimming costs V 3 bases and J 5 bases, and their ends lie 16 bases apart.